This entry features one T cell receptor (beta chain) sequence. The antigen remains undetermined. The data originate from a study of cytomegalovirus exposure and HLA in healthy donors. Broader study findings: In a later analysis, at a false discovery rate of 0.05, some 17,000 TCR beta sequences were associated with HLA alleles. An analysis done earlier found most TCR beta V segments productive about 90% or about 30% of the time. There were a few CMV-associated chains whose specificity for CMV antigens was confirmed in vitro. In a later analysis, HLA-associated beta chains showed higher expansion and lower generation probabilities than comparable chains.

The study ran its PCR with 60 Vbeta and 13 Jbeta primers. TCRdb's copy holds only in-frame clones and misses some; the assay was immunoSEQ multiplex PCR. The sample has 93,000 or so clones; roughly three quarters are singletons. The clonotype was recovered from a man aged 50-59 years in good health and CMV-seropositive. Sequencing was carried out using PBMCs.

DNA of the CDR3: TGTGCCAGTAGCGTACAGGGATCGAATCAGCCCCAGCATTTT. Amino acids: CASSVQGSNQPQHF. The chain has TRBV6-4 and TRBJ1-5, with TRBD1 as a possible D gene (6 bases). The V end was cut by 9 bases, the J end by 4 bases, with 16 bases between. CDR3 size: 14 residues. Germline CDR1 MRHNA, CDR2 SNTAGT.